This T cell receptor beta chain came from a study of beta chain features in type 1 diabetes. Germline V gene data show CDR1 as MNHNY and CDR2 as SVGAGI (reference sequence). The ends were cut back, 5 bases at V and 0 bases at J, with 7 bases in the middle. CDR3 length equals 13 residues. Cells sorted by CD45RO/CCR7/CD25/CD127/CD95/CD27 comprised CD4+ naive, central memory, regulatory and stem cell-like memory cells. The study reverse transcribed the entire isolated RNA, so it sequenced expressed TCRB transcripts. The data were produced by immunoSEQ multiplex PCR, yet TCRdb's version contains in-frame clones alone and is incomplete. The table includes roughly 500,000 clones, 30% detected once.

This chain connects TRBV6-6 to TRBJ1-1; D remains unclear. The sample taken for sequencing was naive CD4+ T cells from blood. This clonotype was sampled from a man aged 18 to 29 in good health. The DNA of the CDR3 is TGTGCCAGCAGTAAACAACTGAACACTGAAGCTTTCTTT. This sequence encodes CASSKQLNTEAFF.